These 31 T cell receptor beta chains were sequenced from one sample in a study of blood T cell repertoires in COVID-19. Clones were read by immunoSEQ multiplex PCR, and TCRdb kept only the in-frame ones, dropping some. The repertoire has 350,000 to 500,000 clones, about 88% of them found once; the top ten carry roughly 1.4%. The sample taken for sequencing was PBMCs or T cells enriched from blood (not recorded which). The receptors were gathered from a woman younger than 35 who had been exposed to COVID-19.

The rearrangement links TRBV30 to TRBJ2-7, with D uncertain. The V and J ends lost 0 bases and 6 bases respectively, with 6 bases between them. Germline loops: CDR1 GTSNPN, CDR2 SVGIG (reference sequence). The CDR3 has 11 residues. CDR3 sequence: CAWSVATEQYF. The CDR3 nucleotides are TGTGCCTGGAGTGTAGCGACCGAGCAGTACTTC.

This chain's CDR3 is CASSSTGGQETQYF. Written as DNA, the CDR3 is TGTGCCAGCAGTAGCACAGGGGGCCAAGAGACCCAGTACTTC. The genes are TRBV28 and TRBJ2-5; 8 nucleotides align to TRBD1. J was trimmed by 1 base and V by 5 bases; bases with no gene match: 3. This CDR3 contains 14 residues. Germline CDR1 is MDHEN and CDR2 is SYDVKM.

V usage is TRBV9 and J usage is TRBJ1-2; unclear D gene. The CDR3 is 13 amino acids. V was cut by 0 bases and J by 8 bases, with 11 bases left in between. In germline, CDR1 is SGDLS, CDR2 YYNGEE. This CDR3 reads CASSVENLSGYTF. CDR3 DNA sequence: TGTGCCAGCAGCGTAGAAAATCTTTCGGGCTACACCTTC.

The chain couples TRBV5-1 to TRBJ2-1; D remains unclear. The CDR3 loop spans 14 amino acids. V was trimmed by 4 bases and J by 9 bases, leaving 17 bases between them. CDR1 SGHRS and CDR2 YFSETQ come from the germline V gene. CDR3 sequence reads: CASSRLKIGTEQFF. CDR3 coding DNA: TGCGCCAGCAGCCGACTTAAGATAGGAACTGAGCAGTTCTTC.

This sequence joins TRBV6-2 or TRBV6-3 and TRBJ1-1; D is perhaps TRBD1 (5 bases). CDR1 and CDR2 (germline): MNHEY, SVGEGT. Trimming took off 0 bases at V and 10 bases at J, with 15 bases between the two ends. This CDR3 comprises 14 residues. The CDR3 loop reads CASSYSILGARAFF. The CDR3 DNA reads TGTGCCAGCAGTTACTCGATATTAGGGGCGCGAGCTTTCTTT.

CDR3 amino acids: CASSSRGGYNEQFF. The CDR3, as DNA: TGTGCCAGCAGCTCGCGCGGGGGGTACAATGAGCAGTTCTTC. V gene TRBV5-8 combines with J gene TRBJ2-1, with 8 bases aligning to TRBD2. Germline loops: CDR1 SGHTS, CDR2 YDEGEE. There are 14 residues in the CDR3. V lost 3 bases and J lost 4; bases outside the gene matches: 3.

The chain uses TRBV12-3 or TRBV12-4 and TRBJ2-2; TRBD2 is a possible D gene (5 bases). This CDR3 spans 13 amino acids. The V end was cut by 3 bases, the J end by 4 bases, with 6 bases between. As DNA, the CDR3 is TGTGCCAGCAGTTTGAGGGCCACCGGGGAGCTGTTTTTT. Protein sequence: CASSLRATGELFF.

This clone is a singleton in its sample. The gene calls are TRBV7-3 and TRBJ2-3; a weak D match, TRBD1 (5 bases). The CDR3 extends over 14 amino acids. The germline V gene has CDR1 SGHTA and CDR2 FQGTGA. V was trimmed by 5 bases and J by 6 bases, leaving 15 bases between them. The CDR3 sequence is CASSRTRVPDTQYF. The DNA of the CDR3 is TGTGCCAGCAGCAGGACCAGGGTTCCGGATACGCAGTATTTT.

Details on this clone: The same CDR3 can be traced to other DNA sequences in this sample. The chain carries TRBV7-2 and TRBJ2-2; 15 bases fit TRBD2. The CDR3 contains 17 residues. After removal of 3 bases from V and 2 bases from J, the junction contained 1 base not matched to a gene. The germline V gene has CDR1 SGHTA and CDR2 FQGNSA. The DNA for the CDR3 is TGTGCCAGCAGCTTGGGACTAGCGGGGGGAAACACCGGGGAGCTGTTTTTT. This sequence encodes CASSLGLAGGNTGELFF.

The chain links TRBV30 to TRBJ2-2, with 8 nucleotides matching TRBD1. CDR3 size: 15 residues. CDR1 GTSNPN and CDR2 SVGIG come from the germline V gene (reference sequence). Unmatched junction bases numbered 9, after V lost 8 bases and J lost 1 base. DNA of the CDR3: TGTGCCGGACATTCAGGGGGCGGGAACACCGGGGAGCTGTTTTTT. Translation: CAGHSGGGNTGELFF.

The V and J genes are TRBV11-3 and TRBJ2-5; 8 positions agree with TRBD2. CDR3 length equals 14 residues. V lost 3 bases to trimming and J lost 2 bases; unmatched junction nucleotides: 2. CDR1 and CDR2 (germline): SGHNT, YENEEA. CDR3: CASSLTSEQETQYF. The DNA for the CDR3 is TGTGCCAGCAGCTTGACTAGCGAGCAAGAGACCCAGTACTTC.

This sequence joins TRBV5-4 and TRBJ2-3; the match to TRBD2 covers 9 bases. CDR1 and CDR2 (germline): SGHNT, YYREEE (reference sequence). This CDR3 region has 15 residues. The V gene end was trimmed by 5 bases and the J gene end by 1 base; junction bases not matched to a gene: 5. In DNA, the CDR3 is TGTGCCAGCAGTTCATTAGCGGGAGGCACAGATACGCAGTATTTT. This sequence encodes CASSSLAGGTDTQYF. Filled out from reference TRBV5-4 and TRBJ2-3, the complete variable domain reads ETGVTQSPTHLIKTRGQQVTLRCSSQSGHNTVSWYQQALGQGPQFIFQYYREEENGRGNFPPRFSGLQFPNYSSELNVNALELDDSALYLCASSSLAGGTDTQYFGPGTRLTVL.

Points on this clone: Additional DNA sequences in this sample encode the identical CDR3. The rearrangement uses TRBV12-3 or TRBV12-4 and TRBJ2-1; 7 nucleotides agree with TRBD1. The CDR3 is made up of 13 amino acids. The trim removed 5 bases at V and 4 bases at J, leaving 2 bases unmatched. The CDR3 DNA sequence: TGTGCCAGCAGTGGGACAGCTTACAATGAGCAGTTCTTC. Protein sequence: CASSGTAYNEQFF.

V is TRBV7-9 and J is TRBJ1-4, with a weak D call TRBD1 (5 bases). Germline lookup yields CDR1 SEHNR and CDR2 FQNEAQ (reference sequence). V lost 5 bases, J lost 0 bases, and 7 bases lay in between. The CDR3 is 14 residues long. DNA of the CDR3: TGTGCCAGCAGCACAGGCCCAACTAATGAAAAACTGTTTTTT. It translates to CASSTGPTNEKLFF.

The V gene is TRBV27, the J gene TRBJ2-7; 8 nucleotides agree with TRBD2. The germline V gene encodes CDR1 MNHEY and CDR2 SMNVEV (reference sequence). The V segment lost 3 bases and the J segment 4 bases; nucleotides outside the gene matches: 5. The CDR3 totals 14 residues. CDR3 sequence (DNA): TGTGCCAGCAGTTTGACTAGCGCAAAGTACGAGCAGTACTTC. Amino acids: CASSLTSAKYEQYF.

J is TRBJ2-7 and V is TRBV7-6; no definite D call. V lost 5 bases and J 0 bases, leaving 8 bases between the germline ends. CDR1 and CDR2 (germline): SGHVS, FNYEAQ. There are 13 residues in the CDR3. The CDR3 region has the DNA TGTGCCAGCAGCCTAACGAGCTCCTACGAGCAGTACTTC. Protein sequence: CASSLTSSYEQYF.

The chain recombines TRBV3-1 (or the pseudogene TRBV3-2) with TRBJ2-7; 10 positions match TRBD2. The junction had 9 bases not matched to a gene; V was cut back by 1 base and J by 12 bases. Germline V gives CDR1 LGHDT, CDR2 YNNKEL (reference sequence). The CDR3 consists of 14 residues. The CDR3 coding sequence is TGTGCCAGCAGCCAAGCCGGGACTAGCGCTTATCGGTACTTC. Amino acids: CASSQAGTSAYRYF.

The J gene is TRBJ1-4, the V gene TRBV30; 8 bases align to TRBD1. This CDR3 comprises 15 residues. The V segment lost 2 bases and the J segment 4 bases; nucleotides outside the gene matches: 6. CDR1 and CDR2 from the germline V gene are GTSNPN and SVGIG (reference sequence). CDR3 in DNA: TGTGCCTGGAGTCCCCCGGGACAGGTTAATGAAAAACTGTTTTTT. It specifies CAWSPPGQVNEKLFF.

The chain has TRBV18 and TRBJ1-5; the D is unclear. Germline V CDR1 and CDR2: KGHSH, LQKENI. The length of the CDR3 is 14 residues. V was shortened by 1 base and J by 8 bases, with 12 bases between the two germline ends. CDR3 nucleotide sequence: TGTGCCAGCTCACCACATCCGGGGATCGAGCCCCAGCATTTT. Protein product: CASSPHPGIEPQHF.

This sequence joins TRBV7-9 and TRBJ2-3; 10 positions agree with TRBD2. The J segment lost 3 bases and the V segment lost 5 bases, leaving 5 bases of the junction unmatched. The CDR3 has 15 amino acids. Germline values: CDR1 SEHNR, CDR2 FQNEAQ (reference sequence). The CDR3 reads CASSPPSGGTDTQYF. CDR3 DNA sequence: TGTGCCAGCAGCCCACCTAGCGGGGGTACAGATACGCAGTATTTT. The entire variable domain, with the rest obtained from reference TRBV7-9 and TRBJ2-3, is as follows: DTGVSQNPRHKITKRGQNVTFRCDPISEHNRLYWYRQTLGQGPEFLTYFQNEAQLEKSRLLSDRFSAERPKGSFSTLEIQRTEQGDSAMYLCASSPPSGGTDTQYFGPGTRLTVL.

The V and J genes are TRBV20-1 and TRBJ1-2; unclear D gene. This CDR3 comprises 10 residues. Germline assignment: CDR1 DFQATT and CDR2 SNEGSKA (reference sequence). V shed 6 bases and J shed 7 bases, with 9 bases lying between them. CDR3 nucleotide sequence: TGCAGTGCAAGCGAGGGTGGCTACACCTTC. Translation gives CSASEGGYTF.

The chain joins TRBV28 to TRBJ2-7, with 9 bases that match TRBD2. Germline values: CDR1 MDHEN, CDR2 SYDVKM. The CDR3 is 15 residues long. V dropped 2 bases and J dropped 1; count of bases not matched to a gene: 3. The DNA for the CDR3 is TGTGCCAGCAGTTTACTGACTAGCGGATCCTACGAGCAGTACTTC. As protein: CASSLLTSGSYEQYF.

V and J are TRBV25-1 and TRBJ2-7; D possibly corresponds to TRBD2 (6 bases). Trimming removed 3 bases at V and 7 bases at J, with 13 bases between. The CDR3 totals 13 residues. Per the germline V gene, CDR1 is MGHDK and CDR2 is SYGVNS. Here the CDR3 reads CASSDRGGGEQYF. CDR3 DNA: TGTGCCAGCAGTGATCGGGGAGGCGGGGAGCAGTACTTC.

The CDR3 DNA reads TGCAGCGTTGAAAGCGGGAAGGGGACCGGGGAGCTGTTTTTT. Translating it yields CSVESGKGTGELFF. The chain recombines TRBV29-1 with TRBJ2-2; 7 bases match TRBD2. With V trimmed by 2 bases and J by 5 bases, 5 bases remained unmatched. Per the germline V gene, CDR1 is SQVTM and CDR2 is ANQGSEA. The CDR3 contains 14 residues.

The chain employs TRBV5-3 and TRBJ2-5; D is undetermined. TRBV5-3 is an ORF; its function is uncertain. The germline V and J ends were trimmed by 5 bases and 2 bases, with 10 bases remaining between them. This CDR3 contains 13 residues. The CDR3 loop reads CARREALQETQYF. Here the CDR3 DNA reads TGTGCCAGAAGAGAGGCCCTACAAGAGACCCAGTACTTC.

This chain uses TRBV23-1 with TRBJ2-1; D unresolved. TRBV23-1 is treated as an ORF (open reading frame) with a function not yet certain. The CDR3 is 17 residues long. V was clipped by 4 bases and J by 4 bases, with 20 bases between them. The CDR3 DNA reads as TGCGCCAGCAGTCGGCACATTCAGGCTTACCTTTACAATGAGCAGTTCTTC. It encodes CASSRHIQAYLYNEQFF.

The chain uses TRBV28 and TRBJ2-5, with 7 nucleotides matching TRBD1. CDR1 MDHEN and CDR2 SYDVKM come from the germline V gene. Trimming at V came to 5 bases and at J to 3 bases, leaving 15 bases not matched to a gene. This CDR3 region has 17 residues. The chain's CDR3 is CASSTGVRLRKKETQYF. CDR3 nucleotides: TGTGCCAGCAGTACAGGGGTGAGGTTACGAAAGAAAGAGACCCAGTACTTC. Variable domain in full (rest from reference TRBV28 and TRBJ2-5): DVKVTQSSRYLVKRTGEKVFLECVQDMDHENMFWYRQDPGLGLRLIYFSYDVKMKEKGDIPEGYSVSREKKERFSLILESASTNQTSMYLCASSTGVRLRKKETQYFGPGTRLLVL.

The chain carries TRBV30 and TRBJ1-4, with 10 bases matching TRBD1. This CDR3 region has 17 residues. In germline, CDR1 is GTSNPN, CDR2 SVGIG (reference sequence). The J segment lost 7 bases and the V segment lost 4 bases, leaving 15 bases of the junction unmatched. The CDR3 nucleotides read TGTGCCTGGACTAGACAGGGGGCGAAAGGAATGAGTGAAAAACTGTTTTTT. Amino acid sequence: CAWTRQGAKGMSEKLFF.

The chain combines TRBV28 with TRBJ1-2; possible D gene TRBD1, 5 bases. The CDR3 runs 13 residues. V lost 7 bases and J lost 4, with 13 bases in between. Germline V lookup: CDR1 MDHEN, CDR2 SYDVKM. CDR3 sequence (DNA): TGTGCCAGCATCGGGAGCAGGGTCTATGGCTACACCTTC. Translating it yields CASIGSRVYGYTF.

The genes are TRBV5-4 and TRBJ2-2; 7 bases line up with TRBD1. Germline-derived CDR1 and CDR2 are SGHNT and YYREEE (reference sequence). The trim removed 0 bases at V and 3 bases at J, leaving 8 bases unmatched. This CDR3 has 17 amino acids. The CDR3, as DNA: TGTGCCAGCAGCTTGGCCTCCGGGACAGTTTACACCGGGGAGCTGTTTTTT. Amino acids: CASSLASGTVYTGELFF.

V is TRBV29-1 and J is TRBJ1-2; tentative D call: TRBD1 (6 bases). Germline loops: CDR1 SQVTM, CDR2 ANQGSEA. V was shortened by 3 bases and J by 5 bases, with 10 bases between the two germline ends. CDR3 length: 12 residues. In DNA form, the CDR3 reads TGCAGCGTTGAGACAGGATATTATGGCTACACCTTC. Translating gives CSVETGYYGYTF.